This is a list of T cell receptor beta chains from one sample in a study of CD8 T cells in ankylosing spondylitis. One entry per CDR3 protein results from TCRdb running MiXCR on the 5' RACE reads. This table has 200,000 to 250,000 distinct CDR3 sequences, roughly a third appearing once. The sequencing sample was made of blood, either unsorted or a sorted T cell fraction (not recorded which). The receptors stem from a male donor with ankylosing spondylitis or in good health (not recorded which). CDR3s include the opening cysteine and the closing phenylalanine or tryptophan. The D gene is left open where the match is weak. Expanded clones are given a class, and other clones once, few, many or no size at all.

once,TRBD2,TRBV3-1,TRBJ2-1,TGTGCCAGCAGCCTGCGGGGGGGCCACAATGAGCAGTTCTTC,CASSLRGGHNEQFF
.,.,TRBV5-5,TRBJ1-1,TGTGCCAGCAGCACCACACCGAACACTGAAGCTTTCTTT,CASSTTPNTEAFF
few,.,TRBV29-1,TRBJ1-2,TGCAGCGTTGAATATTGGCGGTCGGGAGGCTACACCTTC,CSVEYWRSGGYTF
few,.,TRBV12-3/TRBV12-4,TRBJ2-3,TGTGCCAGCAGTTCGCCTCTTACTAGCACAGATACGCAGTATTTT,CASSSPLTSTDTQYF
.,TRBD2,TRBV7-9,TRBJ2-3,TGTGCCAGCAGCTTACTTCTAGCGGAGACAGATACGCAGTATTTT,CASSLLLAETDTQYF
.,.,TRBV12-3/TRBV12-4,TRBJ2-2,TGTGCCAGCACCGATAGCCCCGGGGAGCTGTTTTTT,CASTDSPGELFF
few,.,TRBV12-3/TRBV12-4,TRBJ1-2,TGTGCCAGCAGCCCAGGATCTCATGGTCTTTTCTATGGCTACACCTTC,CASSPGSHGLFYGYTF
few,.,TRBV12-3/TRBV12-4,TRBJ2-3,TGTGCCAGCAGTTATCGTGGGCCGAGGACAGATACGCAGTATTTT,CASSYRGPRTDTQYF
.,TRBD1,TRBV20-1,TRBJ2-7,TGCAGTGCGCAGGGGGTTCTTACCTACGAGCAGTACTTC,CSAQGVLTYEQYF
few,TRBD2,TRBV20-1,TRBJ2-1,TGCAGTGCTAGATCGCCAATAGCGGGGGGTTACAATGAGCAGTTCTTC,CSARSPIAGGYNEQFF
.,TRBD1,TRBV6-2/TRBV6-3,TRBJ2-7,TGTGCCAGCAGTGCCCGGGACAGTTCCTACGAGCAGTACTTC,CASSARDSSYEQYF
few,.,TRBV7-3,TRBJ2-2,TGTGCCAGCAGCCTTACCGACTGGGAGCTGTTTTTT,CASSLTDWELFF
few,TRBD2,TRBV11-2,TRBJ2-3,TGTGCCAGCAGCTTGGGACTAGACATAACAGATACGCAGTATTTT,CASSLGLDITDTQYF
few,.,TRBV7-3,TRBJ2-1,TGTGCCAGCAGTTCCCCCCCTGGGACCGTGGTGTTCTTC,CASSSPPGTVVFF
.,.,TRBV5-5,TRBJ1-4,TGTGCCAGCAGCCCGTGGGAGGAGGCTAATGAAAAACTGTTTTTT,CASSPWEEANEKLFF
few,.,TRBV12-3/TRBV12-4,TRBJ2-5,TGTGCCAGCAGTTGGGACCCTCCGGAGACCCAGTACTTC,CASSWDPPETQYF
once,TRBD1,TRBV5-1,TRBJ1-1,TGCGCCAGCAGCTTGAGGCCAGGGGGCTCGCAGTTGGAAGCTTTCTTT,CASSLRPGGSQLEAFF
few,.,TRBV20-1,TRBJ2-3,TGCAGTGCCAGACCGATCAATACGCAGTATTTT,CSARPINTQYF
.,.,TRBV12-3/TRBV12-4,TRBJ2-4,TGTGCCAGCAGTTTAGCGGGGAACTGGGCCAAAAACATTCAGTACTTC,CASSLAGNWAKNIQYF
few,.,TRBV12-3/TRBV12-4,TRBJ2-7,TGTGCCAGCAGTTACCAGGCTGGGACCTACGAGCAGTACTTC,CASSYQAGTYEQYF
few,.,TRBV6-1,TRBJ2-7,TGTGCCAGCAACCTAGGGGCAGCCTCCTACGAGCAGTACTTC,CASNLGAASYEQYF
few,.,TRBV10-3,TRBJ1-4,TGTGCCATCAGTGACGGGAGTCTCAATGAAAAACTGTTTTTT,CAISDGSLNEKLFF
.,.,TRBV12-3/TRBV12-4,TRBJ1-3,TGTGCCAGCAGCGGGGCCGGGCGCTCTGGAAACACCATATATTTT,CASSGAGRSGNTIYF
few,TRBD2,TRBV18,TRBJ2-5,TGTGCCAGCTCACCACGTCCAGCGGGGAAGCTAGCAGAGACCCAGTACTTC,CASSPRPAGKLAETQYF
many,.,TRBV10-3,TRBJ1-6,TGTGCCATCAGTGAGTCGGGACCGAATTCACCCCTCCACTTT,CAISESGPNSPLHF
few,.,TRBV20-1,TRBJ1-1,TGCAGTGCTAGGGTGGAGGGGGGGACTGAAGCTTTCTTT,CSARVEGGTEAFF
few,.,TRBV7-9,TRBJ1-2,TGTGCCAGCAGCTTAATGGGGGCCAACTATGGCTACACCTTC,CASSLMGANYGYTF
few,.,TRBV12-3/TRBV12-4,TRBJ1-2,TGTGCCAGCAGGCTTCTCAGGGACGGCTACACCTTC,CASRLLRDGYTF
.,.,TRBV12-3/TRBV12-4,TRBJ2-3,TGTGCCAGCAGTTTAAGGGGGGGGGCGATCACAGATACGCAGTATTTT,CASSLRGGAITDTQYF
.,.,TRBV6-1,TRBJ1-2,TGTGCCAGCAGAATGGCACAAACCTCTAACTATGGCTACACCTTC,CASRMAQTSNYGYTF
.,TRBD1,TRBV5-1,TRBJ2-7,TGCGCCAGCAGCCCGTGGACAGGGTTCAACGAGCAGTACTTC,CASSPWTGFNEQYF
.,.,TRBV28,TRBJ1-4,TGTGCCAGCAGTTCCGATCGCACAGGAGCAACTAATGAAAAACTGTTTTTT,CASSSDRTGATNEKLFF
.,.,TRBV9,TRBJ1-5,TGTGCCAGCAGCGTAGGTCCAGGGGTTGACAATCAGCCCCAGCATTTT,CASSVGPGVDNQPQHF
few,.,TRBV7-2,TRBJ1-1,TGTGCCAGCAGCTTATGGGGGGCTTTGGGCACTGAAGCTTTCTTT,CASSLWGALGTEAFF
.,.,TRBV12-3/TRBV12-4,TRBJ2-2,TGTGCCAGCAGTTCTGCCCTACACCCTTCAATGGGTGGGGAGCTGTTTTTT,CASSSALHPSMGGELFF
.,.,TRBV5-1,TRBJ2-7,TGCGCCAGCAGCTTGGTCGGGATACGGGGCGAGCAGTACTTC,CASSLVGIRGEQYF
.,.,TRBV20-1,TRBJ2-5,TGCAGTGCTAGTATTACCGGAAAACAACAAGAGACCCAGTACTTC,CSASITGKQQETQYF
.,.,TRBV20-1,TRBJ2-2,TGCAGTGCTAGAGATAGTGGGAGCGTCACCCGGGAGCTGTTTTTT,CSARDSGSVTRELFF
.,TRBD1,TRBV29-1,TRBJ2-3,TGCAGCGTTACAGGGGTCCGCGGCACAGATACGCAGTATTTT,CSVTGVRGTDTQYF
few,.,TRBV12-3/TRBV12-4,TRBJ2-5,TGTGCCAGCACCGCCCTTAGGACTGAACAAGAGACCCAGTACTTC,CASTALRTEQETQYF
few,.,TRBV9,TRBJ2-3,TGTGCCAGCAGCCAAAGCCCTAACCCAGATACGCAGTATTTT,CASSQSPNPDTQYF
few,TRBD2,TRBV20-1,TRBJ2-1,TGCAGTGCTAGACCAACGGGAGGGTTTGTCGGCAATGAGCAGTTCTTC,CSARPTGGFVGNEQFF